A selection of T cell receptor beta chains follows, all from one sample in a study of cytomegalovirus exposure and HLA in healthy donors. Some clones are missing from TCRdb's copy, which holds only in-frame ones; the method was immunoSEQ multiplex PCR. The table lists tens of thousands of clones, 94% of them singletons. The sequenced sample consisted of PBMCs. The receptors here all came from a man aged 18 to 30 in good health and CMV-seropositive. Both conserved end residues are part of each CDR3. The D gene is left open where the match is weak. For some rows the clone size is stated as once, few or many, or as a class when expanded; others skip it.

CDR3: CASSPQGADTIYF
DNA: TGTGCCAGTAGCCCCCAGGGGGCGGACACCATATATTTT
D: TRBD1
V: TRBV19
J: TRBJ1-3
size: NA

CDR3: CASSLGAGEGGTQYF
DNA: TGTGCCAGCAGCTTGGGAGCCGGCGAAGGCGGGACCCAGTACTTC
D: NA
V: TRBV13
J: TRBJ2-5
size: NA

CDR3: CASSLLRGGERLTSHEQFF
DNA: TGTGCCAGCAGTTTATTGAGGGGAGGTGAGCGGTTGACATCCCATGAGCAGTTCTTC
D: NA
V: TRBV27
J: TRBJ2-1
size: NA

CDR3: CASSLGPTGDYGYTF
DNA: TGTGCCAGCAGCTTGGGCCCGACAGGGGACTATGGCTACACCTTC
D: TRBD1
V: TRBV7-2
J: TRBJ1-2
size: NA

CDR3: CASSWGLARDEQFF
DNA: TGCGCCAGCAGCTGGGGACTAGCGAGGGATGAGCAGTTCTTC
D: TRBD2
V: TRBV5-1
J: TRBJ2-1
size: NA

CDR3: CASSLAPGPQGGTFF
DNA: TGTGCCAGCAGCTTAGCCCCGGGCCCCCAGGGGGGAACTTTCTTT
D: TRBD1
V: TRBV11-1
J: TRBJ1-1
size: NA

CDR3: CSVLAGAGEQFF
DNA: TGCAGCGTCCTTGCGGGAGCGGGTGAGCAGTTCTTC
D: TRBD2
V: TRBV29-1
J: TRBJ2-1
size: NA

CDR3: CASSQGLNEKLFF
DNA: TGCGCCAGCAGCCAAGGTCTGAATGAAAAACTGTTTTTT
D: NA
V: TRBV4-1
J: TRBJ1-4
size: once

CDR3: CAWSRVAGNTIYF
DNA: TGTGCCTGGAGCAGGGTAGCCGGAAACACCATATATTTT
D: NA
V: TRBV30
J: TRBJ1-3
size: NA

CDR3: CASSSGLAGGDNEQFF
DNA: TGCGCCAGCAGCTCCGGACTAGCGGGAGGGGACAATGAGCAGTTCTTC
D: TRBD2
V: TRBV5-1
J: TRBJ2-1
size: NA

CDR3: CASSPNRGLPGGSTDTQYF
DNA: TGCGCCAGCAGCCCGAACAGGGGGCTCCCGGGAGGTAGTACAGATACGCAGTATTTT
D: TRBD1
V: TRBV4-1
J: TRBJ2-3
size: NA

CDR3: CASSEARSTEAFF
DNA: TGTGCCAGCAGTGAAGCGCGGAGTACTGAAGCTTTCTTT
D: NA
V: TRBV6-1
J: TRBJ1-1
size: NA

CDR3: CASSSQGALGTGELFF
DNA: TGTGCCAGCAGTTCTCAGGGGGCGCTGGGCACCGGGGAGCTGTTTTTT
D: TRBD1
V: TRBV6-6
J: TRBJ2-2
size: NA

CDR3: CSARSGYGYTF
DNA: TGCAGTGCTAGGTCCGGCTATGGCTACACCTTC
D: NA
V: TRBV20-1
J: TRBJ1-2
size: NA

CDR3: CASSSGLEYEQYF
DNA: TGTGCCAGCAGCTCCGGACTAGAATACGAGCAGTACTTC
D: TRBD2
V: TRBV7-2
J: TRBJ2-7
size: NA

CDR3: CATFSGGRSTEAFF
DNA: TGTGCCACCTTCTCAGGGGGCCGTAGTACTGAAGCTTTCTTT
D: TRBD1
V: TRBV6-5
J: TRBJ1-1
size: NA

CDR3: CASSSGGQETQYF
DNA: TGTGCCAGCTCTAGCGGGGGCCAAGAGACCCAGTACTTC
D: TRBD2
V: TRBV7-3
J: TRBJ2-5
size: NA

CDR3: CASSSSGGLSYNEQFF
DNA: TGTGCCAGCAGTTCCAGCGGGGGCCTCTCCTACAATGAGCAGTTCTTC
D: TRBD2
V: TRBV6-6
J: TRBJ2-1
size: NA

CDR3: CASSLQVGNEQFF
DNA: TGTGCCAGCAGTTTGCAGGTGGGCAATGAGCAGTTCTTC
D: NA
V: TRBV27
J: TRBJ2-1
size: once

CDR3: CASSSFRDSGDTQYF
DNA: TGTGCCAGCAGCTCTTTCCGGGACAGCGGCGATACGCAGTATTTT
D: TRBD1
V: TRBV5-8
J: TRBJ2-3
size: NA

CDR3: CASQSGNTIYF
DNA: TGTGCCAGCCAGTCTGGAAACACCATATATTTT
D: NA
V: TRBV28
J: TRBJ1-3
size: NA

CDR3: CATSRDQVELSADTQYF
DNA: TGTGCCACCAGCAGAGATCAAGTAGAGTTGTCCGCAGATACGCAGTATTTT
D: NA
V: TRBV15
J: TRBJ2-3
size: NA

CDR3: CASSQLGLGGDWEQFF
DNA: TGCGCCAGCAGCCAGTTGGGACTAGGGGGGGATTGGGAGCAGTTCTTC
D: TRBD2
V: TRBV5-1
J: TRBJ2-1
size: NA

CDR3: CASSTSTGGPDTQYF
DNA: TGTGCCAGTAGTACGTCAACAGGGGGCCCAGATACGCAGTATTTT
D: TRBD1
V: TRBV19
J: TRBJ2-3
size: NA

CDR3: CASSLDRAEAFF
DNA: TGTGCCAGCAGCTTAGACAGGGCGGAAGCTTTCTTT
D: NA
V: TRBV11-1
J: TRBJ1-1
size: NA

CDR3: CSASRGISTF
DNA: TGCAGTGCTAGCAGGGGGATTTCTACCTTC
D: TRBD1
V: TRBV20-1
J: TRBJ1-2
size: NA

CDR3: CASSLSGTSSYEQYF
DNA: TGTGCCAGCAGCTTAAGTGGGACTAGCTCGTACGAGCAGTACTTC
D: TRBD2
V: TRBV7-3
J: TRBJ2-7
size: NA

CDR3: CAWGQGGLVGEQFF
DNA: TGTGCCTGGGGGCAGGGGGGACTAGTTGGTGAGCAGTTCTTC
D: NA
V: TRBV30
J: TRBJ2-1
size: NA

CDR3: CATAPGLTSYEQYF
DNA: TGTGCCACTGCGCCGGGACTAACGTCCTACGAGCAGTACTTC
D: TRBD2
V: TRBV19
J: TRBJ2-7
size: NA

CDR3: CASSLGLLYEQYF
DNA: TGTGCCAGCAGCCTGGGACTACTCTACGAGCAGTACTTC
D: TRBD2
V: TRBV11-1
J: TRBJ2-7
size: once

CDR3: CASIPDRGGAEKLFF
DNA: TGTGCCAGTATTCCTGACAGGGGAGGAGCTGAAAAACTGTTTTTT
D: TRBD1
V: TRBV19
J: TRBJ1-4
size: NA

CDR3: CASSRPTDGYTF
DNA: TGTGCCAGCAGTCGACCGACAGATGGCTACACCTTC
D: NA
V: TRBV28
J: TRBJ1-2
size: NA

CDR3: CASSLTVNQPQHF
DNA: TGTGCCAGCAGTTTAACGGTCAATCAGCCCCAGCATTTT
D: NA
V: TRBV27
J: TRBJ1-5
size: NA

CDR3: CASSQHGVGELFF
DNA: TGCGCCAGCAGCCAACACGGAGTCGGGGAGCTGTTTTTT
D: NA
V: TRBV4-3
J: TRBJ2-2
size: NA

CDR3: CASSQDGGSTGANVLTF
DNA: TGCGCCAGCAGCCAAGATGGAGGGAGCACCGGGGCCAACGTCCTGACTTTC
D: NA
V: TRBV4-3
J: TRBJ2-6
size: NA

CDR3: CASSRGTIYEQYF
DNA: TGTGCCAGCAGCCGCGGGACTATTTACGAGCAGTACTTC
D: TRBD2
V: TRBV6-5
J: TRBJ2-7
size: once

CDR3: CASSLRGVADTQYF
DNA: TGTGCCAGCAGTTTGCGGGGCGTTGCAGATACGCAGTATTTT
D: NA
V: TRBV28
J: TRBJ2-3
size: NA

CDR3: CASSAYSGTGDYGYTF
DNA: TGTGCCAGCAGCGCCTATTCCGGGACAGGGGACTATGGCTACACCTTC
D: TRBD1
V: TRBV9
J: TRBJ1-2
size: NA

CDR3: CASSSPLAGGGETQYF
DNA: TGTGCCAGCAGCTCGCCCCTAGCGGGAGGGGGAGAGACCCAGTACTTC
D: TRBD2
V: TRBV7-2
J: TRBJ2-5
size: NA

CDR3: CASSSERREQPQHF
DNA: TGTGCCAGCAGTTCGGAACGACGGGAACAGCCCCAGCATTTT
D: NA
V: TRBV28
J: TRBJ1-5
size: NA

CDR3: CASSPQVGARSSYGYTF
DNA: TGTGCCAGCTCACCACAAGTGGGGGCGCGGAGTTCGTATGGCTACACCTTC
D: NA
V: TRBV18
J: TRBJ1-2
size: NA

CDR3: CASRSLRLGVAQFF
DNA: TGTGCCAGCAGATCCCTTAGACTAGGTGTTGCGCAGTTCTTC
D: NA
V: TRBV28
J: TRBJ2-1
size: NA

CDR3: CASSYSPGRGEQYF
DNA: TGTGCCAGCAGTTACTCCCCCGGAAGAGGCGAGCAGTACTTC
D: NA
V: TRBV6-5
J: TRBJ2-7
size: NA

CDR3: CASSPPREQGTASYGYTF
DNA: TGTGCCAGCTCACCACCGAGGGAACAGGGGACCGCCTCCTATGGCTACACCTTC
D: TRBD1
V: TRBV18
J: TRBJ1-2
size: NA

CDR3: CASSLKGGRAPGEQYF
DNA: TGTGCCAGCAGCTTAAAGGGCGGGAGGGCCCCCGGAGAGCAGTACTTC
D: TRBD2
V: TRBV7-2
J: TRBJ2-7
size: NA